The 3 T cell receptor beta chains listed next were all sequenced from one sample in a study of blood T cell repertoires in COVID-19. Repertoires were generated with immunoSEQ multiplex PCR, while TCRdb's copy carries only in-frame clones and drops some. The table shows about 100,000 clones, with about 88% occurring only once. The material sequenced was peripheral blood. The receptor set was obtained from a human donor in a cohort sampled during active COVID-19.

This chain connects TRBV7-6 to TRBJ1-4; D unclear. The V gene lost 5 bases and the J gene lost 0 bases, with 10 bases spanning the gap. The CDR3 is 15 amino acids. The V gene's germline CDR1 is SGHVS and CDR2 FNYEAQ. CDR3 nucleotides: TGTGCCAGCAGCCCCCTACGATCAACTAATGAAAAACTGTTTTTT. Translated: CASSPLRSTNEKLFF.

The chain couples TRBV6-5 to TRBJ1-4; TRBD1 matches at 8 bases. V was pared by 2 bases and J by 7 bases, with 6 bases of the junction left unmatched. The CDR3 is made up of 15 amino acids. CDR1 is MNHEY, CDR2 SVGAGI, per germline. CDR3 DNA: TGTGCCAGCAGTTACCTGACAGGGGAGGGTGAAAAACTGTTTTTT. Translating gives CASSYLTGEGEKLFF.

Concerning this clone: The same CDR3 is also encoded by other DNA sequences in this sample. CDR3 coding DNA: TGCGCCAGCAGCGGGACAGGATCAGGCTCTGGAAACACCATATATTTT. Protein sequence: CASSGTGSGSGNTIYF. The rearrangement uses TRBV5-1 and TRBJ1-3; 8 bases fit TRBD1. Germline CDR1 is SGHRS and CDR2 is YFSETQ. The V gene end was trimmed by 4 bases and the J gene end by 0 bases; junction bases not matched to a gene: 6. This CDR3 has 16 amino acids.